This TCR beta chain was recovered during a study of monozygotic twins with cystic fibrosis. Concerning this clone: Antigen: not known.

Data came from immunoSEQ multiplex PCR; TCRdb stores just in-frame clones and leaves some out. The table lists fewer than 30,000 clones, 75% to 95% of them singletons. The CDR3 runs to 14 residues. V trimming: 4 bases; J trimming: 7 bases; junction bases outside the gene matches: 4. Looked up from germline, CDR1 is SGHRS and CDR2 is YFSETQ. Study results and limitations: Monozygotic CF twins shared more identical nucleotide clonotypes than unrelated patients. Co-twins had the most similar V usage for 13 of 16 pairs, J for 8. Shared CDR3 numbers were not associated with age, concordance or severity.

Source material: blood. This TCR was recovered from a girl aged 2 to 10 with cystic fibrosis. The chain carries TRBV5-1 and TRBJ1-6; 8 bases are a match to TRBD1. CDR3 nucleotides: TGCGCCAGCAGCGTGGGACAGGCCAATTCACCCCTCCACTTT. The encoded protein is CASSVGQANSPLHF.